A single T cell receptor (beta chain) is shown here with its context. Which antigen it targets is not known. Within one base of it there is no much larger clone, and no base qualities were kept. The data are from a study of blood T cell repertoires in COVID-19 (dated by TCRdb to the early 2020s). Notes on the research overall: Samples from collaborators originated in the United States, Italy and Spain and spanned both the acute and convalescent phases of COVID-19. The prospective study material was composed of cDNA or gDNA derived from T cells, B-cell-depleted T cells, or PBMCs. The dataset comprised deeply sampled blood TCRbeta repertoires from subjects exposed to, actively infected with, or recovered from COVID-19. The repertoires were released in a freely available public database intended as a resource for research on the immune response to SARS-CoV-2. The samples were drawn from the first 160 participants of the ongoing ImmuneRACE study and from under 1,500 subjects provided by 6 global collaborators. A de-identified subject ID, COVID-19 status, age in years and sex were almost always included in the sample metadata. Where HLA class I and class II types were available, the types were taken from metadata supplied by the sample provider, not from assay-based typing. The paper's findings and limits, for the study overall: How much clinical and demographic metadata was included differed by source and by participant, and the metadata was provided uncurated.

In Seattle, one collaborating source enrolled patients while the infection was active and tracked those patients longitudinally over the course of disease. Collaborating institutions collected whole blood in K2EDTA tubes following their own protocols. For TCRbeta analysis, collaborator samples were shipped as frozen whole blood, as isolated PBMCs, or as DNA extracted from either sample type. The immunoSEQ Assay, a bias-controlled multiplex PCR, was used to amplify TCRbeta CDR3 regions from genomic DNA. In the original analysis: The number of nucleated cells in each sample was estimated from the amplification of reference gene primers within the assay. To quantify the absolute abundance of each unique TCRbeta CDR3 rearrangement, sequence reads were collapsed and filtered. For each sample, productive Simpson clonality was calculated as the square root of Simpson's diversity index across productive rearrangements. Held by TCRdb, this immuneACCESS table contains in-frame sequences only and omits some clones. Under half of the omission traces to an unresolved V gene where checked; the cause of the rest is unknown. V, J and clone size are taken as reported in that table, and D and trimming were inferred from the DNA itself. The sample data list some 48,000 clones, and 85% to 90% of these were observed just once. The top ten constitute 2.6% of the sample.

From a lookup of the germline V gene (reference sequence), CDR1 and CDR2 are GTSNPN and SVGIG. The CDR3 has 12 amino acids, counting the end cysteine and phenylalanine. CDR3 DNA only is kept here, 36 bases in frame from base 1. V and J lose 0 bases and 6 bases, and a span of 8 bases separates them. This clonotype originated in a woman older than 75 with COVID-19, enrolled during active disease. The sample consisted of peripheral blood. Recombination joined TRBV30 with TRBJ1-2, and the D gene may be TRBD1, 6 bases matching. The base sequence is TGTGCCTGGAGTGTACAGGGAAATGGCTACACCTTC. Protein translation: CAWSVQGNGYTF. Supplemented by the reference TRBV30 and TRBJ1-2 proteins around the CDR3, the complete variable domain is SQTIHQWPATLVQPVGSPLSLECTVEGTSNPNLYWYRQAAGRGLQLLFYSVGIGQISSEVPQNLSASRPQDRQFILSSKKLLLSDSGFYLCAWSVQGNGYTFGSGTRLTVV.